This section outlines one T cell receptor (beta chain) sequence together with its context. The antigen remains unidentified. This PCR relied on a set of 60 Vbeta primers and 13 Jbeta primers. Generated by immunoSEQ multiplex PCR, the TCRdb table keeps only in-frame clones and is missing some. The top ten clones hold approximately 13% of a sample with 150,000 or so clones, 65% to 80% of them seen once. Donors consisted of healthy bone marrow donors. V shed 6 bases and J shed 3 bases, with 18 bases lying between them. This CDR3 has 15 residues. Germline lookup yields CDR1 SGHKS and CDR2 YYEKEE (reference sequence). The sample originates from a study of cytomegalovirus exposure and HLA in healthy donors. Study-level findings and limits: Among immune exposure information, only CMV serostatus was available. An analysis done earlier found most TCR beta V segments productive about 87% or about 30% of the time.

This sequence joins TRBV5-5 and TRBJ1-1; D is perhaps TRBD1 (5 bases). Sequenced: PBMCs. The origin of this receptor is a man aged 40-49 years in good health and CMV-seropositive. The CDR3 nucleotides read TGTGCCAGCATCCCCTTCGTTTGGGGGGACACTGAAGCTTTCTTT. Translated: CASIPFVWGDTEAFF.